The clone carrying this T cell receptor beta chain was counted a single time. Its antigen is still unknown. Nominally healthy donors provided the samples, though records likely missed some immune exposures. Germline assignment: CDR1 MDHEN and CDR2 SYDVKM. This CDR3 has 15 residues. V dropped 3 bases and J dropped 6; count of bases not matched to a gene: 8. The PCR used 60 Vbeta and 13 Jbeta primers. Original methodology: Among the unique TCR beta chains that a later analysis counted, 75 million to 85 million in all, roughly 10 million were shared. TCRdb keeps only in-frame clones here, not all; method: immunoSEQ multiplex PCR. That table is the source of V, J and clone size, and D and trimming were worked out from the DNA. The table includes 110,000 to 150,000 clones, 75% to 90% detected once. The sample is drawn from a study of cytomegalovirus exposure and HLA in healthy donors. Study-wide findings and caveats: The study assumed roughly uniform donor sequencing depth for presence/absence analyses. What was likely a sequencing artifact was a cluster of highly shared sequence variants.

The sequencing sample was made of PBMCs. The sequence derives from a female donor in good health and CMV-seronegative. V and J are TRBV28 and TRBJ2-1; TRBD2 matches at 7 bases. The CDR3 region has the DNA TGTGCCAGCAGTTTGTGGGACGGGGGGATCAATGAGCAGTTCTTC. It encodes CASSLWDGGINEQFF.